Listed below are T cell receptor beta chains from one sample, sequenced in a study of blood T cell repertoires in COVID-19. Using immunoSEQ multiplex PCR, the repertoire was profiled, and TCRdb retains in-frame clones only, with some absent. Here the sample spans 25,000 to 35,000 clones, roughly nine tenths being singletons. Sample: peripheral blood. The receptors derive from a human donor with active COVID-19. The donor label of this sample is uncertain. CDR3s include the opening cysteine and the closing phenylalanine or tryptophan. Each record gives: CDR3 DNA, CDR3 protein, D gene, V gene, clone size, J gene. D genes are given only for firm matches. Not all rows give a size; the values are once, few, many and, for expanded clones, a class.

DNA: TGTGCCAGCAGCTTACAGATGGGGAGTTCAGAGACCCAGTACTTC
CDR3: CASSLQMGSSETQYF
D: NA
V: TRBV7-2
size: NA
J: TRBJ2-5

DNA: TGTGCCAGCAGTGGTCAGGGGGCCAACTATGGCTACACCTTC
CDR3: CASSGQGANYGYTF
D: TRBD1
V: TRBV28
size: NA
J: TRBJ1-2

DNA: TGTGCCAGCAGGCGCGACAGGACCCTCTACGAGCAGTACTTC
CDR3: CASRRDRTLYEQYF
D: NA
V: TRBV5-4
size: NA
J: TRBJ2-7

DNA: TGTGCCAGCAAGCCAGGGGCCCATCAGCCCCAGCATTTT
CDR3: CASKPGAHQPQHF
D: NA
V: TRBV6-5
size: few
J: TRBJ1-5

DNA: TGTGCCAGCAGCCCCGGGACTAGCGGGAGAGGGGTGGAGACCCAGTACTTC
CDR3: CASSPGTSGRGVETQYF
D: TRBD2
V: TRBV9
size: NA
J: TRBJ2-5

DNA: TGTGCCAGCAGCCCTCTCCATGAGCAGTTCTTC
CDR3: CASSPLHEQFF
D: NA
V: TRBV11-3
size: NA
J: TRBJ2-1

DNA: TGTGCCTGGAGTGTAGACAGGGGAACTACTGGGTTATATTTT
CDR3: CAWSVDRGTTGLYF
D: TRBD1
V: TRBV30
size: NA
J: TRBJ1-3

DNA: TGTGCCAGCAGCTTAGCGGCCGGGGGGATAAACATTCAGTACTTC
CDR3: CASSLAAGGINIQYF
D: TRBD2
V: TRBV11-3
size: NA
J: TRBJ2-4

DNA: TGCAGTGCAGGGGATAACACTGAAGCTTTCTTT
CDR3: CSAGDNTEAFF
D: NA
V: TRBV20-1
size: NA
J: TRBJ1-1

DNA: TGCGCCAGCAGCTTGGAGGTCAGCGGGACAGGGGTTTCCACTGAAGCTTTCTTT
CDR3: CASSLEVSGTGVSTEAFF
D: TRBD1
V: TRBV5-1
size: once
J: TRBJ1-1

DNA: TGTGCCAGCAGCTTCCCGGGAGGAGATACGCAGTATTTT
CDR3: CASSFPGGDTQYF
D: TRBD2
V: TRBV7-2
size: NA
J: TRBJ2-3

DNA: TGTGCCAGCCACGTTCCGGGACAGTTGAACACTGAAGCTTTCTTT
CDR3: CASHVPGQLNTEAFF
D: TRBD1
V: TRBV2
size: once
J: TRBJ1-1

DNA: TGCGCCAGCAGCCCTCGGAGGGAGAACACAGATACGCAGTATTTT
CDR3: CASSPRRENTDTQYF
D: NA
V: TRBV4-1
size: NA
J: TRBJ2-3

DNA: TGTGCCAGTACCCTCCGGGGGGGGACCGGGGAGCTGTTTTTT
CDR3: CASTLRGGTGELFF
D: TRBD2
V: TRBV19
size: NA
J: TRBJ2-2

DNA: TGTGCCAGCAGCTCGACTAGCGGTGCGAGCTCCTACAATGAGCAGTTCTTC
CDR3: CASSSTSGASSYNEQFF
D: TRBD2
V: TRBV7-9
size: NA
J: TRBJ2-1

DNA: TGTGCCAGCAGCTTAACCGACTCTTTACGTGAAAAACTGTTTTTT
CDR3: CASSLTDSLREKLFF
D: NA
V: TRBV7-2
size: NA
J: TRBJ1-4

DNA: TGTGCCAGCAGGACTTCTCCCTACAATGAGCAGTTCTTC
CDR3: CASRTSPYNEQFF
D: NA
V: TRBV6-6
size: NA
J: TRBJ2-1

DNA: TGTGCCAGCAGTCCCGGGACTACGAGCCCCAATGAGCAGTTCTTC
CDR3: CASSPGTTSPNEQFF
D: TRBD2
V: TRBV27
size: NA
J: TRBJ2-1

DNA: TGTGCCAGCGGGGGGGGATACCAAGAGACCCAGTACTTC
CDR3: CASGGGYQETQYF
D: TRBD2
V: TRBV27
size: NA
J: TRBJ2-5

DNA: TGTGCCATCACCCGAGGAAACGGCAACTATGGCTACACCTTC
CDR3: CAITRGNGNYGYTF
D: NA
V: TRBV10-3
size: NA
J: TRBJ1-2

DNA: TGTGCCAACAGCTTAGGCGGCAGACCCCTCACTGAAGCTTTCTTT
CDR3: CANSLGGRPLTEAFF
D: NA
V: TRBV7-2
size: NA
J: TRBJ1-1

DNA: TGTGCCAGCCGATCACACCCGTACGAGCAGTACTTC
CDR3: CASRSHPYEQYF
D: NA
V: TRBV28
size: NA
J: TRBJ2-7

DNA: TGTGCCATCAGTGCCCCAGGGCGAACTAGCGGGCCGGACAATGAGCAGTTCTTC
CDR3: CAISAPGRTSGPDNEQFF
D: TRBD2
V: TRBV10-3
size: NA
J: TRBJ2-1

DNA: TGTGCTAGTGGTTTGCGTAGCGGGAGGAAAGATACGCAGTATTTT
CDR3: CASGLRSGRKDTQYF
D: TRBD2
V: TRBV12-5
size: NA
J: TRBJ2-3

DNA: TGTGCCAGCAGCTCGGTAACAGGGGTTGTCAAAAACATTCAGTACTTC
CDR3: CASSSVTGVVKNIQYF
D: TRBD1
V: TRBV7-8
size: NA
J: TRBJ2-4

DNA: TGTGCCAGCAGCCGCGGACAGAACTACGAGCAGTACTTC
CDR3: CASSRGQNYEQYF
D: NA
V: TRBV11-3
size: NA
J: TRBJ2-7

DNA: TGTGCCAGCAGTTTGGCGGGGAACACTGAAGCTTTCTTT
CDR3: CASSLAGNTEAFF
D: NA
V: TRBV12-3/TRBV12-4
size: NA
J: TRBJ1-1

DNA: TGTGCCACCAGGACAGGTGCAACTAATGAAAAACTGTTTTTT
CDR3: CATRTGATNEKLFF
D: NA
V: TRBV24-1
size: NA
J: TRBJ1-4

DNA: TGTGCCAGCAGCCAAGTTCGGGTAGTGTCGAGTGAGCAGTTCTTC
CDR3: CASSQVRVVSSEQFF
D: NA
V: TRBV14
size: NA
J: TRBJ2-1

DNA: TGTGCCAGCAGCACCGACTTCTTGATGACAGGGGACTATGGCTACACCTTC
CDR3: CASSTDFLMTGDYGYTF
D: TRBD1
V: TRBV7-9
size: NA
J: TRBJ1-2

DNA: TGTGCCAGCAGTTACCCCCAGGGGCCCTACGAGCAGTACTTC
CDR3: CASSYPQGPYEQYF
D: NA
V: TRBV6-2/TRBV6-3
size: once
J: TRBJ2-7